The clone carrying this T cell receptor beta chain was detected a few times. Its antigen is unknown. The sequencing depth, 1 in 200,000 to 1 in 1 million T cells, was the target. The table came from immunoSEQ multiplex PCR; TCRdb's copy has only in-frame clones and leaves some out. In the table there are some 14,000 clones, less than 55% of which are singletons. This CDR3 region has 14 residues. V shed 2 bases and J 4 bases; nucleotides not matched to a gene: 4. Germline V gene sequence: CDR1 SGHNT, CDR2 YYREEE (reference sequence). The data originate from a study of cytotoxic CD8 clonotypes in ibrutinib-treated CLL. Across the study: It was after a median roughly 13 months of treatment, range 6 to 36, that response samples were taken.

Study-level findings and limits: At progression, clonality fell back toward baseline after rising at ibrutinib response.

The sample was PBMCs, taken at an approximately 23-month disease-progression time point, from a patient treated with ibrutinib. This receptor was obtained from a human donor with chronic lymphocytic leukemia. The gene calls are TRBV5-4 and TRBJ1-1, with 8 nucleotides matching TRBD1. In nucleotides, the CDR3 is TGTGCCAGCAGCTTAGACAGGGGTTCCACTGAAGCTTTCTTT. Translation: CASSLDRGSTEAFF. Full variable domain (missing parts from reference TRBV5-4 and TRBJ1-1): ETGVTQSPTHLIKTRGQQVTLRCSSQSGHNTVSWYQQALGQGPQFIFQYYREEENGRGNFPPRFSGLQFPNYSSELNVNALELDDSALYLCASSLDRGSTEAFFGQGTRLTVV.